This T cell receptor beta chain was found in a study of control samples from healthy donors and cancer patients. Assay used: immunoSEQ multiplex PCR; TCRdb lists only in-frame clones, some missing. The sample holds 110,000 or so clones, around four fifths seen once. CDR1 is SGHRS and CDR2 is YFSETQ in the germline V gene. The CDR3 extends over 13 amino acids. V was shortened by 1 base and J by 11 bases, with 10 bases between the two germline ends. This chain uses TRBV5-1 with TRBJ1-6, with D unclear. The sequenced sample consisted of blood. The origin of this receptor is a woman in her forties or fifties in good health. CDR3 loop: CASSLLGSTPLHF. Written as DNA, the CDR3 is TGCGCCAGCAGCTTGTTAGGGTCGACACCCCTCCACTTT.